What follows is one T cell receptor beta chain and its context. Its antigen is currently unknown. Each multiple sclerosis control was a treatment-naive patient with relapsing-remitting disease that was either stable or active. Negative isolation yielded CD4+ and CD8+ T cells, and FACS enriched TEMRA cells. A quantity of about 0.5 to 1 ug RNA underwent reverse transcription using random hexamers. Amplification of TCR beta CDR3 used immunoSEQ multiplex PCR across 54 Vbeta and 13 Jbeta. MiXCR, run by TCRdb on the immunoSEQ multiplex PCR reads, gives a single entry per CDR3 protein. The sample contains over 300,000 distinct CDR3 sequences, approximately 90% of which appear only once. The sample belongs to a study of CD8 T cells in Susac syndrome. Study results and caveats: It was acknowledged in the study that the number of individuals who were included in its TCR sequencing and HLA analysis was relatively small.

The receptor was derived from a human donor with multiple sclerosis. Sequencing was carried out using CD4+ T cells from PBMCs.

CDR3: CASSEFSGSSTYNEQFF. CDR3 in DNA: TGTGCCAGCAGTGAATTTAGCGGGAGTAGCACCTACAATGAGCAGTTCTTC. V gene TRBV6-1 combines with J gene TRBJ2-1; the match to TRBD2 covers 9 bases. V dropped 2 bases and J dropped 2; count of bases not matched to a gene: 7. Germline V CDR1 and CDR2: MNHNS, SASEGT. The CDR3 totals 17 residues.